The 29 T cell receptor beta chains in this list originate from one sample, sequenced in a study of neurological immune-mediated disorders. TCRdb used MiXCR to reprocess the 5' RACE reads, holding one entry per CDR3 protein. This sample yields about 50,000 distinct CDR3 sequences, of which about 8% are seen a single time; 1.9% belongs to the top ten. Time point in this sample: longitudinal time-point 3. The sequenced sample consisted of PBMCs. Receptor source: a woman between 35 and 50 years old in good health.

This clonotype showed up many times. The chain links TRBV4-3 to TRBJ2-1; TRBD1 matches 9 bases. The CDR3 loop spans 17 amino acids. The germline gives CDR1 LGHNA, CDR2 YSLEER. V was pared by 0 bases and J by 6 bases, with 9 bases of the junction left unmatched. The CDR3 spells CASSQDKGTGLGNEQFF. As DNA, the CDR3 is TGCGCCAGCAGCCAAGATAAGGGGACAGGGTTGGGCAATGAGCAGTTCTTC.

This clonotype was seen ten or more times. The chain joins TRBV20-1 to TRBJ2-5; maybe TRBD2 (6 bases). V was shortened by 6 bases and J by 3 bases, with 14 bases between the two germline ends. Germline CDR1 is DFQATT and CDR2 is SNEGSKA (reference sequence). The CDR3 is made up of 13 amino acids. CDR3 sequence (DNA): TGCAGTGCCGGGGGAGGCAACAAAGAGACCCAGTACTTC. Translating it yields CSAGGGNKETQYF.

The table lists this clonotype with many counts. The chain carries TRBV5-1 and TRBJ2-1; D is possibly TRBD1 (5 bases). The CDR3 has 15 residues. V was trimmed by 0 bases and J by 14 bases, leaving 21 bases between them. The germline V gene has CDR1 SGHRS and CDR2 YFSETQ. The CDR3 spells CASSLVGAQREEEFF. The CDR3 DNA reads TGCGCCAGCAGCTTGGTAGGGGCCCAGAGAGAAGAGGAGTTCTTC.

This clonotype came up many times. The chain recombines TRBV6-5 with TRBJ1-1; weak D call: TRBD1 (5 bases). The V and J ends lost 0 bases and 8 bases respectively, with 16 bases between them. This CDR3 is 15 amino acids long. The germline V gene encodes CDR1 MNHEY and CDR2 SVGAGI. CDR3 coding DNA: TGTGCCAGCAGTTACTCGTTAATCGCCGGGACCGAAGCTTTCTTT. It codes for CASSYSLIAGTEAFF.

This clonotype was seen a handful of times. This chain connects TRBV20-1 to TRBJ1-5; no definite D call. V lost 6 bases and J lost 0, with 9 bases in between. CDR3 length: 13 amino acids. CDR1 and CDR2 from the germline V gene are DFQATT and SNEGSKA (reference sequence). The CDR3 region is CSAPDFSNQPQHF. The CDR3 DNA reads TGCAGTGCGCCGGATTTTAGCAATCAGCCCCAGCATTTT.

This clonotype turned up a few times. One base away lies a much larger clone, so this may be a sequencing read error. CDR3 sequence reads: CARAGSTDTQYF. CDR3 nucleotides: TGTGCCAGAGCCGGATCGACAGATACGCAGTATTTT. V and J are TRBV25-1 and TRBJ2-3, with unresolved D. Germline CDR1 and CDR2: MGHDK and SYGVNS. The CDR3 has 12 residues. V was shortened by 9 bases and J by 3 bases, with 10 bases between the two germline ends.

In its sample, this clonotype was seen many times. The rearrangement links TRBV20-1 to TRBJ2-1; D remains unclear. Germline V gene lookup returns CDR1 DFQATT and CDR2 SNEGSKA (reference sequence). This CDR3 comprises 13 residues. The V end lost 0 bases, the J end lost 6 bases, and 9 bases lay between the germline ends. The CDR3: CSARDHRRNEQFF. The CDR3 nucleotides are TGCAGTGCTAGAGATCACCGGCGCAATGAGCAGTTCTTC.

This clonotype was counted many times. The chain carries TRBV14 and TRBJ2-1; D uncertain. CDR3 length equals 17 residues. CDR1 is SGHDN and CDR2 is FVKESK in the germline V gene. Trimming took off 0 bases at V and 4 bases at J, with 16 bases between the two ends. CDR3 sequence (DNA): TGTGCCAGCAGCCAAGATCGCTATCTCCGCTATTACAATGAGCAGTTCTTC. Protein product: CASSQDRYLRYYNEQFF.

This clonotype was detected only once. A much larger clone lies one base from this, so it may be a read error. V usage is TRBV4-2 and J usage is TRBJ1-2, with 12 bases aligning to TRBD1. This CDR3 has 17 amino acids. V was pared by 7 bases and J by 5 bases, with 14 bases of the junction left unmatched. The germline CDR1 and CDR2 sequences are LGHNA and YNFKEQ. The CDR3 loop is CASIQQKGDRGLYGYTF. The CDR3 DNA follows: TGTGCCAGCATCCAGCAGAAGGGGGACAGGGGGCTGTATGGCTACACCTTC.

This clonotype was counted many times. This chain links TRBV6-5 with TRBJ2-2; no definite D call. Germline CDR1 and CDR2: MNHEY and SVGAGI. Deletions cut 8 bases from V and 0 bases from J, with 7 bases between. The CDR3 loop spans 13 amino acids. This CDR3 is CASRDTNTGELFF. CDR3 DNA sequence: TGTGCCAGCCGCGACACGAACACCGGGGAGCTGTTTTTT.

This clonotype appeared once. The chain links TRBV20-1 to TRBJ2-3; 7 positions match TRBD2. The germline gives CDR1 DFQATT, CDR2 SNEGSKA (reference sequence). The CDR3 sequence is 15 residues long. The CDR3 DNA sequence: TGCAGGGCCCTTTTTACTAGCGTACCCACAGATACGCAGTATTTT. It is translated as CRALFTSVPTDTQYF.

In its sample, this clonotype was seen many times. The V and J genes are TRBV10-3 and TRBJ2-3; no reliable D call. V was shortened by 4 bases and J by 4 bases, with 12 bases between the two germline ends. The V gene's germline CDR1 is ENHRY and CDR2 SYGVKD. The CDR3 spans 14 residues. The CDR3 DNA sequence: TGTGCCATCAGTGCTCGTTCTGGGGCAGATACGCAGTATTTT. It specifies CAISARSGADTQYF.

This clonotype was seen more than once but under ten times. The chain couples TRBV4-3 to TRBJ2-7; D is perhaps TRBD2 (6 bases). V lost 1 base to trimming and J lost 4 bases, with 20 bases between them. CDR3 length: 17 residues. Germline V gene lookup returns CDR1 LGHNA and CDR2 YSLEER. This chain's CDR3 is CASSQVSPQAGIYEQYF. The CDR3 nucleotides read TGCGCCAGCAGCCAAGTAAGTCCCCAGGCGGGGATATACGAGCAGTACTTC.

The table lists this clonotype with many counts. This chain joins TRBV5-1 and TRBJ2-7; D is undetermined. This CDR3 is 13 amino acids long. Germline V gene lookup returns CDR1 SGHRS and CDR2 YFSETQ. The ends were cut back, 0 bases at V and 3 bases at J, with 7 bases in the middle. Here the CDR3 DNA reads TGCGCCAGCAGCTTGGATAACAACTACGAGCAGTACTTC. Protein product: CASSLDNNYEQYF. Based on the CDR3 plus reference TRBV5-1 and TRBJ2-7, the full variable domain is KAGVTQTPRYLIKTRGQQVTLSCSPISGHRSVSWYQQTPGQGLQFLFEYFSETQRNKGNFPGRFSGRQFSNSRSEMNVSTLELGDSALYLCASSLDNNYEQYFGPGTRLTVT.

The sample holds many counts of this clonotype. The CDR3 nucleotides read TGTGCCAGCAGGGTTTGGGTCACAGATACGCAGTATTTT. Protein sequence: CASRVWVTDTQYF. The rearrangement joins TRBV27 to TRBJ2-3; no clear D gene. Trimming stripped 6 bases from V and 2 bases from J, with 9 bases between. Germline V lookup: CDR1 MNHEY, CDR2 SMNVEV (reference sequence). This CDR3 region has 13 residues.

The gene calls are TRBV29-1 and TRBJ1-2, with 11 bases aligning to TRBD1. The CDR3 loop spans 14 amino acids. The germline gives CDR1 SQVTM, CDR2 ANQGSEA. V was clipped by 4 bases and J by 8 bases; unmatched bases: 9. This CDR3 is CSVGDRGTSLGYTF. Here the CDR3 DNA reads TGCAGCGTTGGGGACAGGGGGACATCATTAGGCTACACCTTC. The full variable domain, rest sourced from reference TRBV29-1 and TRBJ1-2, is SAVISQKPSRDICQRGTSLTIQCQVDSQVTMMFWYRQQPGQSLTLIATANQGSEATYESGFVIDKFPISRPNLTFSTLTVSNMSPEDSSIYLCSVGDRGTSLGYTFGSGTRLTVV.

The sample holds many counts of this clonotype. The chain has TRBV5-6 and TRBJ2-5, with TRBD1 matching over 12 bases. This CDR3 comprises 17 residues. The germline V gene encodes CDR1 SGHDT and CDR2 YYEEEE. Trimming cost V 0 bases and J 4 bases; bases outside gene matches: 7. CDR3 coding DNA: TGTGCCAGCAGCTTGGTGTGGGACAGGGGGCGCCCAGAGACCCAGTACTTC. It encodes CASSLVWDRGRPETQYF.

This clonotype was seen many times. The chain recombines TRBV7-9 with TRBJ2-2; the D is unclear. Trimming took off 5 bases at V and 8 bases at J, with 24 bases between the two ends. This CDR3 region has 17 residues. Per germline, CDR1 SEHNR and CDR2 FQNEAQ (reference sequence). The chain's CDR3 is CASSPGRAARENGELFF. CDR3 nucleotides: TGTGCCAGCAGCCCCGGCCGCGCGGCTAGAGAGAATGGGGAGCTGTTTTTT. Variable domain in full (rest from reference TRBV7-9 and TRBJ2-2): DTGVSQNPRHKITKRGQNVTFRCDPISEHNRLYWYRQTLGQGPEFLTYFQNEAQLEKSRLLSDRFSAERPKGSFSTLEIQRTEQGDSAMYLCASSPGRAARENGELFFGEGSRLTVL.

This clonotype was seen at least ten times. The chain recombines TRBV18 with TRBJ2-7; 8 nucleotides line up with TRBD2. CDR3 length: 17 amino acids. Germline loops: CDR1 KGHSH, CDR2 LQKENI. V dropped 3 bases and J dropped 0; count of bases not matched to a gene: 10. The CDR3 DNA follows: TGTGCCAGCTCACCGATTACAGTCCTAGCGGGCTCCTACGAGCAGTACTTC. Amino acid sequence: CASSPITVLAGSYEQYF.

This clonotype was found many times. This chain joins TRBV5-5 and TRBJ1-1, with D possibly TRBD1 on 6 matching bases. Trimming took 0 bases from V and 6 from J, leaving 18 bases between them. The CDR3 is made up of 16 amino acids. Germline values: CDR1 SGHKS, CDR2 YYEKEE (reference sequence). The CDR3 DNA is TGTGCCAGCAGCTTGGACTCTTTTAGGGGGGCCGCTGAAGCTTTCTTT. Its translation is CASSLDSFRGAAEAFF.

There are many counts of this clonotype. The V call is TRBV9, the J call TRBJ1-5; D is uncertain. Germline-derived CDR1 and CDR2 are SGDLS and YYNGEE. This CDR3 is built from 15 residues. V lost 0 bases, J lost 3 bases, and 10 bases lay in between. The CDR3 loop reads CASSVEGSLNQPQHF. Written as DNA, the CDR3 is TGTGCCAGCAGCGTAGAGGGCAGCCTCAATCAGCCCCAGCATTTT.

This clonotype was seen repeatedly, ten times or more. V gene TRBV12-3 or TRBV12-4 combines with J gene TRBJ2-1; D not certain. Deletions cut 1 base from V and 4 bases from J, with 5 bases between. The length of the CDR3 is 13 residues. In DNA, the CDR3 is TGTGCCAGCAGTTTAGTCCGTTACAATGAGCAGTTCTTC. Residues: CASSLVRYNEQFF.

This clonotype has ten or more counts. The chain combines TRBV11-2 with TRBJ2-7; 8 bases match TRBD2. V lost 4 bases, J lost 6 bases, and 8 bases stayed unmatched. The CDR3 runs to 14 residues. Germline CDR1 is SGHAT and CDR2 is FQNNGV. CDR3 loop: CASSWGGTSGEQYF. CDR3 DNA sequence: TGTGCCAGCAGCTGGGGAGGAACTAGCGGCGAGCAGTACTTC. Full variable domain (outside the CDR3, taken from reference TRBV11-2 and TRBJ2-7): EAGVAQSPRYKIIEKRQSVAFWCNPISGHATLYWYQQILGQGPKLLIQFQNNGVVDDSQLPKDRFSAERLKGVDSTLKIQPAKLEDSAVYLCASSWGGTSGEQYFGPGTRLTVT.

This clonotype was seen many times. The chain recombines TRBV5-1 with TRBJ2-7; 7 bases are shared with TRBD2. The V gene end was trimmed by 0 bases and the J gene end by 1 base; junction bases not matched to a gene: 7. The V gene's germline CDR1 is SGHRS and CDR2 YFSETQ. The length of the CDR3 is 16 residues. CDR3 region: CASSLEAGPASYEQYF. The CDR3 DNA is TGCGCCAGCAGCTTGGAAGCGGGACCCGCGTCCTACGAGCAGTACTTC.

This clonotype was seen ten or more times. V is TRBV4-3 and J is TRBJ2-3; TRBD1 or TRBD2 may be the D gene (5 bases each). V gave up 1 base and J gave up 1 base, with 12 bases separating them. This CDR3 is 16 amino acids long. Germline CDR1 LGHNA, CDR2 YSLEER. CDR3 sequence reads: CASSQARGGGTDTQYF. CDR3 DNA sequence: TGCGCCAGCAGCCAAGCCCGTGGGGGAGGCACAGATACGCAGTATTTT.

This clonotype was seen ten or more times. The chain uses TRBV29-1 and TRBJ1-1, with 9 bases that match TRBD1. The germline V gene has CDR1 SQVTM and CDR2 ANQGSEA. The CDR3 is made up of 14 amino acids. After removal of 6 bases from V and 1 base from J, the junction contained 6 bases not matched to a gene. CDR3 residues: CSVDRGGGNTEAFF. Here the CDR3 DNA reads TGCAGCGTCGACAGGGGGGGGGGGAACACTGAAGCTTTCTTT.

This clonotype was detected ten times or more. V usage is TRBV12-3 or TRBV12-4 and J usage is TRBJ2-7; 10 nucleotides agree with TRBD2. With V trimmed by 5 bases and J by 3 bases, 4 bases remained unmatched. CDR3 length: 14 residues. CDR3 loop: CASSAGLASYEQYF. The CDR3 bases are TGTGCCAGCAGTGCGGGACTAGCGAGCTACGAGCAGTACTTC.

Many counts were recorded for this clonotype. V is TRBV6-6 and J is TRBJ2-5, with a possible D match to TRBD1 (5 bases). The CDR3 consists of 13 residues. Germline V gene lookup returns CDR1 MNHNY and CDR2 SVGAGI (reference sequence). V was cut by 7 bases and J by 2 bases, with 11 bases left in between. CDR3 sequence: CASKGREQETQYF. CDR3 DNA: TGTGCCAGCAAGGGCAGGGAACAAGAGACCCAGTACTTC.

This clonotype was seen more than once but under ten times. The V call is TRBV19, the J call TRBJ1-1, with 9 nucleotides matching TRBD1. With V trimmed by 1 base and J by 0 bases, 3 bases remained unmatched. Germline assignment: CDR1 LNHDA and CDR2 SQIVND (reference sequence). CDR3 size: 16 residues. The CDR3 region is CASSIAWTGVNTEAFF. CDR3 DNA: TGTGCCAGTAGTATAGCCTGGACAGGGGTGAACACTGAAGCTTTCTTT.